This T cell receptor (beta chain) was captured by sequencing in a study of chemoradiotherapy in HPV16-positive cancers. Turning to the study itself: Functional T-cell assays on a couple of HPV16-positive patients' cells defined candidate HPV-specific clones and common TCR motifs. Findings and caveats of the study: Candidate HPV-specific clones and E7-related TCR motifs grew in tumor during treatment. For HPV16-positive patients, expanding HPV-responsive T cells associated with longer recurrence-free survival.

The assay was immunoSEQ multiplex PCR, and TCRdb's table has in-frame clones only and misses some. The data contain about 66,000 clones, around nine tenths of them seen just once; the ten biggest clones take up 4% to 4.5%. Germline V gene data show CDR1 as SGHAT and CDR2 as FQNNGV. The CDR3 has 14 amino acids. The J segment lost 7 bases and the V segment lost 4 bases, leaving 6 bases of the junction unmatched. On this clone itself: The antigen remains undetermined.

Over chemoradiotherapy, repertoires were sampled more than once. V and J are TRBV11-2 and TRBJ2-1; TRBD1 aligns across 8 bases. The sample here was blood, taken from a patient who underwent chemoradiotherapy. This sequence originates from a human donor with HPV-associated anogenital cancer. CDR3 DNA sequence: TGTGCCAGCAGCTCCCAGGGGGCGTGGAATGAGCAGTTCTTC. As protein: CASSSQGAWNEQFF.